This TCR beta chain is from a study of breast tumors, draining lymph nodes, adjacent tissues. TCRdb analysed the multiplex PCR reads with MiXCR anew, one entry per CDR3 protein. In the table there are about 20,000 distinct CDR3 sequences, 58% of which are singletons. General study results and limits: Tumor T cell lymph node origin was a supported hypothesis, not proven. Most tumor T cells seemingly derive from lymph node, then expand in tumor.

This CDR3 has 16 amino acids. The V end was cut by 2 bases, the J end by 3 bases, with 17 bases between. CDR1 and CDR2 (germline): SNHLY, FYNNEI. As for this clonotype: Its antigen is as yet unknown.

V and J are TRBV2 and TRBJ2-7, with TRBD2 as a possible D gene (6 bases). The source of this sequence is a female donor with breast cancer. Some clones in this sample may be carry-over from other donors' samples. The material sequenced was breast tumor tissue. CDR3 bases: TGTGCCAGCAGTGAAAATAGCGGAGGAGACCTCTACGAGCAGTACTTC. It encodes CASSENSGGDLYEQYF.